This TCR beta chain was recovered during a study of cytomegalovirus exposure and HLA in healthy donors. Overall study: Previous work identified roughly 120 million unique TCR beta sequences from some 170 million T cells.

V lost 1 base to trimming and J lost 0 bases, with 7 bases between them. Germline-derived CDR1 and CDR2 are LNHDA and SQIVND (reference sequence). The CDR3 spans 15 residues. The PCR contained 60 Vbeta and 13 Jbeta primers. Method: immunoSEQ multiplex PCR; TCRdb's copy keeps in-frame clones and lacks some. Recorded for this sample: under 45,000 clones. Sequences were obtained from PBMCs. The TCR originated in a male donor in good health and CMV-seronegative. The chain combines TRBV19 with TRBJ1-3; D is undetermined. The CDR3 DNA sequence: TGTGCCAGTAGTATAGTCGCGGCCTCTGGAAACACCATATATTTT. Residues: CASSIVAASGNTIYF.